The 9 T cell receptor beta chains reported below all come from one sample, sequenced in a study of shared clonotypes between healthy human individuals. Some clones are missing from TCRdb's copy, which holds only in-frame ones; the method was immunoSEQ multiplex PCR. This table has about 2.3 million clones, less than 95% appearing once. The sequenced material came from naive CD4+ T cells from PBMCs. Subset specified: CD45RA+ positively selected. The receptors shown here come from a young man in good health. Some clones in this sample may be carry-over from other donors' samples.

The V gene is TRBV5-1, the J gene TRBJ1-4; TRBD1 aligns across 7 bases. Germline-derived CDR1 and CDR2 are SGHRS and YFSETQ. This CDR3 is 16 amino acids long. Germline trimming cut 1 base from V and 5 bases from J; bases unmatched to any gene: 8. The CDR3 loop reads CASSLRPGQKNEKLFF. The CDR3 nucleotides read TGCGCCAGCAGCTTGCGACCGGGACAGAAAAATGAAAAACTGTTTTTT.

This clone was recorded only once. The CDR3 region has the DNA TGTGCCAGCAGTTTAGCGCAGGGTCAAGAGACCCAGTACTTC. Protein product: CASSLAQGQETQYF. J is TRBJ2-5 and V is TRBV28; weak D call: TRBD1 (5 bases). Germline-derived CDR1 and CDR2 are MDHEN and SYDVKM. Trimming left V 2 bases short and J 2 bases short, with 9 bases between. The CDR3 length is 14 residues.

V is TRBV4-1 and J is TRBJ1-1; 7 bases are shared with TRBD1. With 8 bases clipped from V and 4 bases from J, the junction kept 13 bases outside the gene matches. From germline, CDR1 is MGHRA and CDR2 YSYEKL. This CDR3 region has 15 residues. The CDR3 DNA reads TGCGCCAGCCACCCCCCAGGGGGAAGAGGCACTGAAGCTTTCTTT. Encoded protein: CASHPPGGRGTEAFF.

V gene TRBV7-9 combines with J gene TRBJ2-1; either TRBD1 or TRBD2 may supply D (5 bases each). V shed 3 bases and J shed 8 bases, with 14 bases lying between them. The CDR3 contains 14 residues. Germline CDR1 and CDR2: SEHNR and FQNEAQ (reference sequence). CDR3 DNA sequence: TGTGCCAGCAGCTTCCGGGACGAGATCGATGAGCAGTTCTTC. It encodes CASSFRDEIDEQFF. Together with reference TRBV7-9 and TRBJ2-1, the CDR3 gives the full variable domain: DTGVSQNPRHKITKRGQNVTFRCDPISEHNRLYWYRQTLGQGPEFLTYFQNEAQLEKSRLLSDRFSAERPKGSFSTLEIQRTEQGDSAMYLCASSFRDEIDEQFFGPGTRLTVL.

V gene TRBV30 combines with J gene TRBJ2-5; 7 bases align to TRBD1. The CDR3 is made up of 13 amino acids. Trimming took 5 bases from V and 5 from J; bases not matched to a gene: 8. Germline V gene sequence: CDR1 GTSNPN, CDR2 SVGIG (reference sequence). The CDR3 loop reads CAWADRAGETQYF. The CDR3 DNA sequence: TGTGCCTGGGCAGACAGGGCTGGGGAGACCCAGTACTTC. The variable domain in full, with the rest retrieved from reference TRBV30 and TRBJ2-5, is SQTIHQWPATLVQPVGSPLSLECTVEGTSNPNLYWYRQAAGRGLQLLFYSVGIGQISSEVPQNLSASRPQDRQFILSSKKLLLSDSGFYLCAWADRAGETQYFGPGTRLLVL.

The chain has TRBV19 and TRBJ2-3, with 11 bases matching TRBD2. Germline V lookup: CDR1 LNHDA, CDR2 SQIVND (reference sequence). The length of the CDR3 is 16 residues. Trimming removed 5 bases from V and 0 bases from J; junction bases left unmatched: 4. CDR3 DNA: TGTGCCAGTAGTGTGACTAGCGGGAAGAGCACAGATACGCAGTATTTT. Its protein is CASSVTSGKSTDTQYF.

The J gene is TRBJ2-7, the V gene TRBV14; TRBD1 is a possible D gene (6 bases). The CDR3 runs 14 residues. The germline V and J ends were trimmed by 4 bases and 5 bases, with 15 bases remaining between them. Germline CDR1 SGHDN, CDR2 FVKESK. In DNA, the CDR3 is TGTGCCAGCAGCCTTGGAACAGGGCGTCACGAGCAGTACTTC. Residues: CASSLGTGRHEQYF. Drawing the rest from reference TRBV14 and TRBJ2-7, the complete variable domain is EAGVTQFPSHSVIEKGQTVTLRCDPISGHDNLYWYRRVMGKEIKFLLHFVKESKQDESGMPNNRFLAERTGGTYSTLKVQPAELEDSGVYFCASSLGTGRHEQYFGPGTRLTVT.

This chain uses TRBV6-1 with TRBJ2-5; D is perhaps TRBD1 (6 bases). Looked up from germline, CDR1 is MNHNS and CDR2 is SASEGT. V was cut by 3 bases and J by 5 bases, with 13 bases left in between. The CDR3 is 14 residues long. The CDR3 region is CASSDQGPWETQYF. The CDR3 DNA follows: TGTGCCAGCAGTGATCAGGGGCCGTGGGAGACCCAGTACTTC.

The sample holds one count of this clone. The V and J genes are TRBV6-1 and TRBJ1-5; 10 bases fit TRBD1. CDR1 is MNHNS and CDR2 is SASEGT in the germline V gene. J was trimmed by 10 bases and V by 3 bases; bases with no gene match: 21. The length of the CDR3 is 19 residues. The CDR3 here is CASSDPIEAGQGLKRPQHF. In nucleotides, the CDR3 is TGTGCCAGCAGTGACCCGATAGAAGCGGGACAGGGGCTCAAACGACCCCAGCATTTT.